The rows below give T cell receptor beta chains drawn from one sample of a study of long-term antiretroviral therapy in people with HIV. The method was immunoSEQ multiplex PCR; TCRdb's version includes in-frame clones alone and lacks a portion of them. The profile shows 15,000 to 20,000 clones, 91% of them singletons. The source material was unsorted PBMCs, sampled 0.6 years after starting antiretroviral therapy. The source of these receptors is a woman aged 40 to 50 with HIV. Both conserved end residues are part of each CDR3. The D gene is left open where the match is weak. For some rows the clone size is stated as once, few or many, or as a class when expanded; others skip it.

D gene	clone size	V gene	J gene	CDR3 DNA	CDR3 protein
TRBD1	-	TRBV5-6	TRBJ1-1	TGTGCCAGCAGCTTACTGGACAGGGAAGACACTGAAGCTTTCTTT	CASSLLDREDTEAFF
TRBD1	-	TRBV10-3	TRBJ1-1	TGTGCCACCGGACAGGGGTCGGTCACTGAAGCTTTCTTT	CATGQGSVTEAFF
TRBD1	-	TRBV18	TRBJ2-7	TGTGCCAGCTCACGAGGGACAGCCTACGAGCAGTACTTC	CASSRGTAYEQYF
-	-	TRBV25-1	TRBJ1-2	TGTGCCAGCAGTCCCCCTCTCGGGTTAGCTAACTATGGCTACACCTTC	CASSPPLGLANYGYTF
TRBD1	-	TRBV6-5	TRBJ2-7	TGTGCCAGCAGTTACGAGGGGGCAGGCGACGAGCAGTACTTC	CASSYEGAGDEQYF
-	-	TRBV30	TRBJ1-2	TGTGCCTGGAGTGCATCTGGGGGTAACTATGGCTACACCTTC	CAWSASGGNYGYTF
-	once	TRBV30	TRBJ1-1	TGTGCCTGGAGTCCGCGGGTCCACCTTTACACTGAAGCTTTCTTT	CAWSPRVHLYTEAFF
-	-	TRBV18	TRBJ2-2	TGTGCCAGCTCACCACCATCCACCGGGGAGCTGTTTTTT	CASSPPSTGELFF
-	-	TRBV6-1	TRBJ2-4	TGTGCCAGCAGTGAGAGGATTATTAAAAACATTCAGTACTTC	CASSERIIKNIQYF
-	once	TRBV29-1	TRBJ2-5	TGCAGCGTTGAACTAGGGGCAGCGGAGACCCAGTACTTC	CSVELGAAETQYF
-	once	TRBV5-6	TRBJ2-7	TGTGCCAGCAGCCCTCAAAATGACGGGTACGAGCAGTACTTC	CASSPQNDGYEQYF
-	-	TRBV28	TRBJ2-1	TGTGCCAGCAGTTTGCAGTACAATGAGCAGTTCTTC	CASSLQYNEQFF
TRBD2	-	TRBV11-1	TRBJ2-5	TGTGCCAGCAGCACCCGGACTAGCATCGGAGAGACCCAGTACTTC	CASSTRTSIGETQYF
-	once	TRBV30	TRBJ1-2	TGTGCCTGGAGTGTAGAAGCCAGGGGCCCTTACCCTTTTAACTATGGCTACACCTTC	CAWSVEARGPYPFNYGYTF
-	-	TRBV5-4	TRBJ1-1	TGTGCCAGCAGCCGCCCGGGCTTGCTGAACACTGAAGCTTTCTTT	CASSRPGLLNTEAFF
-	once	TRBV6-6	TRBJ2-5	TGTGCCAGCGTCCCATGGGGGGCCGGGGGGGAGACCCAGTACTTC	CASVPWGAGGETQYF
-	-	TRBV2	TRBJ2-3	TGTGCCAGCAGTGTTGGCGGGGTTACAGATACGCAGTATTTT	CASSVGGVTDTQYF
TRBD1	-	TRBV6-5	TRBJ1-2	TGTGCCAGCAGTCCCGGGACAGGGGGCAGCGGCTACACCTTC	CASSPGTGGSGYTF
-	-	TRBV7-8	TRBJ1-2	TGTGCCAGCAGCTCGGGGTCCTTTTTAACTAACTATGGCTACACCTTC	CASSSGSFLTNYGYTF
-	-	TRBV23-1	TRBJ1-3	TGCGCCAGCAGTCAATTCCTACAGGGCTCGATTGGAAACACCATATATTTT	CASSQFLQGSIGNTIYF
-	-	TRBV9	TRBJ2-3	TGTGCCAGCAGCGTCCCAGGTTCAGATACGCAGTATTTT	CASSVPGSDTQYF
TRBD1	-	TRBV7-9	TRBJ2-6	TGTGCCAGCAGCCCTGGACAGGGAACTGGGGCCAACGTCCTGACTTTC	CASSPGQGTGANVLTF
TRBD1	-	TRBV2	TRBJ2-7	TGTGCCAGCAACACACAGGGGCCGGTATACGAGCAGTACTTC	CASNTQGPVYEQYF
TRBD2	-	TRBV30	TRBJ2-1	TGTGCCTGGAGCACCGGACTAGCGGGGGGCCGGGCCTACAATGAGCAGTTCTTC	CAWSTGLAGGRAYNEQFF
TRBD1	-	TRBV7-2	TRBJ1-5	TGTGCCAGCAGCAACCGACAGGGCGGGGATCAGCCCCAGCATTTT	CASSNRQGGDQPQHF
-	few	TRBV6-5	TRBJ1-2	TGTGCCAGCAGTAGCGACAGGTCCTCCTATGGCTACACCTTC	CASSSDRSSYGYTF
TRBD1	few	TRBV7-2	TRBJ2-7	TGTGCCAGCAGCTGGGGACAGGGAAACGAGCAGTACTTC	CASSWGQGNEQYF
-	-	TRBV29-1	TRBJ1-1	TGCAGCGTCCCAATATCTGGGGCAGGGACCACTGAAGCTTTCTTT	CSVPISGAGTTEAFF
TRBD1	-	TRBV9	TRBJ1-1	TGTGCCAGCAGCCCGACAGGGGCGGGTAACACTGAAGCTTTCTTT	CASSPTGAGNTEAFF
TRBD1	-	TRBV29-1	TRBJ2-1	TGCAGCGTCGGACAGGGGGCAGGGAATGAGCAGTTCTTC	CSVGQGAGNEQFF
-	-	TRBV7-2	TRBJ1-1	TGTGCCAGCAGCTCTCAAGTGGCTGAAGCTTTCTTT	CASSSQVAEAFF
-	once	TRBV5-5	TRBJ1-5	TGTGCCAGCAGCTTTGATCAGGGGAATCAGCCCCAGCATTTT	CASSFDQGNQPQHF
-	-	TRBV14	TRBJ1-2	TGTGCCAGCAGCCTTTTCGACATTCATGGCTACACCTTC	CASSLFDIHGYTF
TRBD1	large	TRBV5-1	TRBJ2-5	TGCGCCAGCAGCCCGGACAGGGGAGACCAAGAGACCCAGTACTTC	CASSPDRGDQETQYF
TRBD1	-	TRBV28	TRBJ1-6	TGTGCCAGCAGCGCGGACAGGGCCCACTATAATTCACCCCTCCACTTT	CASSADRAHYNSPLHF
TRBD1	-	TRBV7-9	TRBJ2-5	TGTGCCAGCAGCTTACAGGGGGTGGCTAAGACCCAGTACTTC	CASSLQGVAKTQYF
TRBD1	-	TRBV18	TRBJ1-2	TGTGCCAGCTCACAGACGTGGACAGGGGAAAGCTATGGCTACACCTTC	CASSQTWTGESYGYTF
TRBD1	once	TRBV6-5	TRBJ2-1	TGTGCCAGCAGTGCAACGACAGGGGGGGCCGGGGAGCAGTTCTTC	CASSATTGGAGEQFF
-	few	TRBV30	TRBJ1-1	TGTGCCTGGAGTCGACAGTGGAACACTGAAGCTTTCTTT	CAWSRQWNTEAFF
-	-	TRBV14	TRBJ1-5	TGTGCCAGCAGCCCGCAGGTAGGGCCCCAGCATTTT	CASSPQVGPQHF
-	-	TRBV7-2	TRBJ2-2	TGTGCCAGCAGCTTAGTGGGGACCCAAGGGGGGGAGCTGTTTTTT	CASSLVGTQGGELFF
-	once	TRBV4-3	TRBJ2-2	TGCGCCAGCAGCCAAGATAATAGCGGACTCTTGGGCACCGGGGAGCTGTTTTTT	CASSQDNSGLLGTGELFF
TRBD1	-	TRBV6-5	TRBJ1-1	TGTGCCAGCAGTTACTCGGGGACAGGGCAAACTGAAGCTTTCTTT	CASSYSGTGQTEAFF
-	-	TRBV6-1	TRBJ2-3	TGTGCCAGCAGTGAACTGTGGGGGGCAGATACGCAGTATTTT	CASSELWGADTQYF
TRBD1	-	TRBV19	TRBJ1-6	TGTGCCAGTAGTATAGTTGGACAGGGGGATTCACCCCTCCACTTT	CASSIVGQGDSPLHF
-	once	TRBV5-1	TRBJ2-7	TGCGCCAGCAGCTCTGCTGGGAGGATCAAGGCCGGCTACGAGCAGTACTTC	CASSSAGRIKAGYEQYF
TRBD2	-	TRBV7-9	TRBJ2-3	TGTGCCAGCAGCTTATCGACTAGCGGGGGTCACTTTAGCACAGATACGCAGTATTTT	CASSLSTSGGHFSTDTQYF
TRBD1	-	TRBV4-3	TRBJ2-5	TGCGCCAGCAGCCAAGGGTCCGGACAGGACCAAGAGACCCAGTACTTC	CASSQGSGQDQETQYF
-	-	TRBV10-3	TRBJ2-2	TGTGCCAGCGGGGACAGCCTATTGAGAGCCGGGGAGCTGTTTTTT	CASGDSLLRAGELFF
TRBD2	-	TRBV14	TRBJ2-5	TGTGCCAGCAGCCTTCGGGGGGGGACCCAGTACTTC	CASSLRGGTQYF
-	-	TRBV29-1	TRBJ1-3	TGCAGCGCGGGGAGCAGGGGCTCTGGAAACACCATATATTTT	CSAGSRGSGNTIYF
-	-	TRBV7-7	TRBJ1-1	TGTGCCAGCAGCTTAGACAGGAACACTGAAGCTTTCTTT	CASSLDRNTEAFF